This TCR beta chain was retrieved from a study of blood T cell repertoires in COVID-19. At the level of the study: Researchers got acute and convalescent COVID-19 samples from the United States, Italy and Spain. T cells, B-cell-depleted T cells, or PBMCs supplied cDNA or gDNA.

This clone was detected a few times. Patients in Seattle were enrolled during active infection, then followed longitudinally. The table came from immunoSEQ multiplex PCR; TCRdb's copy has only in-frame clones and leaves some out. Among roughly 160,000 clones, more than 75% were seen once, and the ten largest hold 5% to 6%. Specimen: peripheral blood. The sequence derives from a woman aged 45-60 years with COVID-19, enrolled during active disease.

CDR3 DNA: TGCGCCAGCGGAGACAGGGAGAGGAATCAGCCCCAGCATTTT. This codes for CASGDRERNQPQHF. The rearrangement links TRBV10-2 to TRBJ1-5; 7 bases line up with TRBD1. Germline CDR1 is WSHSY and CDR2 is SAAADI. The junction had 8 bases not matched to a gene; V was cut back by 8 bases and J by 4 bases. The CDR3 covers 14 residues.